This T cell receptor (beta chain) was found in a study of blood T cells in healthy people across ages. The CDR3 is made up of 13 amino acids. The germline V gene has CDR1 KGHDR and CDR2 SFDVKD. V was clipped by 3 bases and J by 3 bases, with 8 bases between them. Notes on this clonotype: The antigen remains unidentified.

A second about 7 to 12 cycle PCR used barcoded and J-beta primers. A template-switch adaptor containing 12 random nucleotides labeled each cDNA molecule. Each of the samples gave a minimum of 3 million paired-end reads that contained CDR3. From the 5' RACE reads, TCRdb called clonotypes with MiXCR, one entry per CDR3 protein. In the table there are hundreds of thousands of distinct CDR3 sequences, approximately 43% of which are singletons. General study findings and limits: Roughly linear age-related decline in beta diversity appeared, significant by age about 40. Naive CD4+ cells and diversity were both higher in long-lived donors than in aged donors.

Sequencing was performed on blood. This receptor was taken from a woman aged 55-69 years in good health. V gene TRBV24-1 combines with J gene TRBJ2-7; D is ambiguous. The CDR3 sequence is CATSDHRHYEQYF. The DNA of the CDR3 is TGTGCCACCAGTGATCACCGACACTACGAGCAGTACTTC.